This entry describes one T cell receptor (beta chain). V was pared by 0 bases and J by 4 bases, with 15 bases between. Per the germline V gene, CDR1 is LGHNA and CDR2 is YNFKEQ. The CDR3 sequence is 16 residues long. The assay was immunoSEQ multiplex PCR, and TCRdb's table has in-frame clones only and misses some. This table holds 30,000 to 40,000 clones, around 80% found once. This sample was included in a study of OX40 agonist ivuxolimab in advanced cancers. Sequenced material: CD4+ or CD8+ T cells sorted from blood, taken in a trial of the OX40 agonist ivuxolimab. The gene calls are TRBV4-2 and TRBJ1-2; TRBD1 is a possible D gene (5 bases). The sequence derives from an adult with an advanced solid tumor such as melanoma, head and neck, liver or kidney cancer. For the CDR3, the DNA is TGTGCCAGCAGCCAAGAACCCCCCAGGGCCCCCTATGGCTACACCTTC. Translated, it gives CASSQEPPRAPYGYTF.